The 30 T cell receptor beta chains reported below all come from one sample, sequenced in a study of blood T cell repertoires in COVID-19. Profiling relied on immunoSEQ multiplex PCR, and the TCRdb table lists in-frame clones only, not all of them. The data contain a few hundred thousand clones, around 85% of them singletons. Sequencing was done on a sample of peripheral blood. These receptors all come from a human donor in a cohort sampled during active COVID-19.

The gene calls are TRBV6-6 and TRBJ1-3; D may be TRBD1 (5 bases). The CDR3 sequence is 13 residues long. The germline V gene encodes CDR1 MNHNY and CDR2 SVGAGI (reference sequence). Deletions cut 8 bases from V and 7 bases from J, with 15 bases between. CDR3 DNA: TGTGCCAGCGCCCCGGACGGGGGGAACACCATATATTTT. Translating it yields CASAPDGGNTIYF.

The chain recombines TRBV4-2 with TRBJ2-2; a weak D match, TRBD2 (6 bases). V lost 2 bases to trimming and J lost 0 bases, with 7 bases between them. Per germline, CDR1 LGHNA and CDR2 YNFKEQ. CDR3 size: 15 residues. Here the CDR3 DNA reads TGTGCCAGCAGCCAACGGGGGTCGAACACCGGGGAGCTGTTTTTT. Encoded protein: CASSQRGSNTGELFF.

The chain combines TRBV7-8 with TRBJ2-2, with 10 nucleotides matching TRBD2. The CDR3 length is 17 residues. The germline V gene encodes CDR1 SGHVS and CDR2 FQNEAQ. V was pared by 2 bases and J by 5 bases, with 8 bases of the junction left unmatched. The CDR3 is CASSLWRGTSDTGELFF. Here the CDR3 DNA reads TGTGCCAGCAGCTTATGGCGAGGGACTAGCGATACCGGGGAGCTGTTTTTT.

The CDR3 loop reads CASSLPGGYGYTF. The CDR3 DNA reads as TGTGCCAGCAGTTTACCCGGGGGATATGGCTACACCTTC. The J gene is TRBJ1-2, the V gene TRBV12-3 or TRBV12-4; TRBD1 is a possible D gene (5 bases). The CDR3 consists of 13 residues. Trimming took 2 bases from V and 5 from J, leaving 9 bases between them.

The CDR3 is CASSPDITGELFF. CDR3 in DNA: TGCGCCAGCAGCCCTGACATCACCGGGGAGCTGTTTTTT. The chain couples TRBV5-1 to TRBJ2-2; D is uncertain. The germline gives CDR1 SGHRS, CDR2 YFSETQ. This CDR3 has 13 residues. Trimming cost V 4 bases and J 4 bases, with 8 bases left between them.

This clone was seen a handful of times. This rearrangement joins TRBV27 to TRBJ2-7; 10 bases align to TRBD1. Trimming took 5 bases from V and 0 from J; bases not matched to a gene: 4. This CDR3 has 15 amino acids. The V gene's germline CDR1 is MNHEY and CDR2 SMNVEV (reference sequence). CDR3 DNA: TGTGCCAGCAGTCCGGGACAGGGGTTCTCCTACGAGCAGTACTTC. This sequence encodes CASSPGQGFSYEQYF.

This chain links TRBV7-2 with TRBJ2-5; weak D call: TRBD2 (5 bases). Trimming left V 3 bases short and J 3 bases short, with 8 bases between. The CDR3 has 13 residues. From germline, CDR1 is SGHTA and CDR2 FQGNSA. The CDR3 DNA reads TGTGCCAGCAGCTTCATGAGGGAAGAGACCCAGTACTTC. Its protein is CASSFMREETQYF.

The V gene is TRBV11-2, the J gene TRBJ1-3; D is unresolved. CDR1 and CDR2 (germline): SGHAT, FQNNGV. Trimming pared 2 bases from V and 2 bases from J, leaving 10 bases between. The CDR3 consists of 15 residues. CDR3 coding DNA: TGTGCCAGCAGCTTAAAAGGAGGGACTGGAAACACCATATATTTT. Translation: CASSLKGGTGNTIYF.

This clone was observed at least ten times. For the CDR3, the DNA is TGTGCCAGTAGTATAGATGTGACGGGAACTCAGCCCCAGCATTTT. It translates to CASSIDVTGTQPQHF. The chain uses TRBV19 and TRBJ1-5; D is uncertain. The CDR3 has 15 amino acids. CDR1 and CDR2 from the germline V gene are LNHDA and SQIVND (reference sequence). The germline V and J ends were trimmed by 0 bases and 6 bases, with 12 bases remaining between them.

This clone was recorded only once. Here the CDR3 DNA reads TGTGCCAGCAGTCCCAGAGAGGGAACAGATACGCAGTATTTT. Translating it yields CASSPREGTDTQYF. V is TRBV27 and J is TRBJ2-3; possibly TRBD2 for D (5 bases). The germline V and J ends were trimmed by 5 bases and 3 bases, with 12 bases remaining between them. This CDR3 region has 14 residues. Germline CDR1 and CDR2: MNHEY and SMNVEV (reference sequence).

The chain combines TRBV6-5 with TRBJ1-2; D is ambiguous. CDR1 and CDR2 from the germline V gene are MNHEY and SVGAGI. V lost 8 bases and J lost 4, with 14 bases in between. The CDR3 contains 13 residues. Here the CDR3 DNA reads TGTGCCAGCCTACGGGGAAGCGGCTATGGCTACACCTTC. It translates to CASLRGSGYGYTF.

The chain carries TRBV7-2 and TRBJ1-1, with 7 bases lining up with TRBD1. CDR3 length: 13 residues. Looked up from germline, CDR1 is SGHTA and CDR2 is FQGNSA. V lost 4 bases to trimming and J lost 6 bases; unmatched junction nucleotides: 5. As DNA, the CDR3 is TGTGCCAGCAGCTCATACGGACAGGCTGAAGCTTTCTTT. It encodes CASSSYGQAEAFF.

The V gene is TRBV6-5, the J gene TRBJ1-1, with no clear D. V was cut by 8 bases and J by 3 bases, with 19 bases left in between. The CDR3 is 15 residues long. Germline loops: CDR1 MNHEY, CDR2 SVGAGI. The CDR3 spells CASQDTPPRDTEAFF. CDR3 DNA sequence: TGTGCCAGCCAAGACACCCCCCCAAGAGACACTGAAGCTTTCTTT.

The chain has TRBV19 and TRBJ2-4, with TRBD2 matching 7 bases. This CDR3 comprises 15 residues. V lost 5 bases and J lost 6; bases outside the gene matches: 10. Germline V gene sequence: CDR1 LNHDA, CDR2 SQIVND (reference sequence). The CDR3 coding sequence is TGTGCCAGTAGTTCCTTTGGCACGGGGGGAAACATTCAGTACTTC. Amino acids: CASSSFGTGGNIQYF.

This chain joins TRBV12-3 or TRBV12-4 and TRBJ1-2, with TRBD1 identical over 7 bases. V lost 6 bases to trimming and J lost 4 bases; unmatched junction nucleotides: 2. The CDR3 has 12 amino acids. CDR3 sequence: CASRRTGYGYTF. CDR3 nucleotides: TGTGCCAGCAGACGGACAGGCTATGGCTACACCTTC.

The table lists this clone with a few counts. CDR3 DNA sequence: TGTGCCAGCAGGCGGGCTAGCGGACCCTCCTACGAGCAGTACTTC. Residues: CASRRASGPSYEQYF. The genes are TRBV7-2 and TRBJ2-7, with TRBD2 matching over 7 bases. Looked up from germline, CDR1 is SGHTA and CDR2 is FQGNSA. The junction had 8 bases not matched to a gene; V was cut back by 6 bases and J by 0 bases. CDR3 length equals 15 residues.

This chain connects TRBV27 to TRBJ1-5; D unresolved. Between the trimmed V and J ends, which lost 5 bases and 3 bases, there was a span of 5 bases. The CDR3 contains 12 residues. Germline V gene data show CDR1 as MNHEY and CDR2 as SMNVEV (reference sequence). The DNA of the CDR3 is TGTGCCAGCAGTCCTCTCAATCAGCCCCAGCATTTT. Its translation: CASSPLNQPQHF.

This chain connects TRBV30 to TRBJ1-1, with 7 bases matching TRBD1. The V and J ends lost 2 bases and 1 base, in that order; junction bases with no gene match: 1. This CDR3 has 13 amino acids. Per the germline V gene, CDR1 is GTSNPN and CDR2 is SVGIG (reference sequence). The CDR3 reads CAWSHRGNTEAFF. CDR3 DNA: TGTGCCTGGAGTCACAGGGGGAACACTGAAGCTTTCTTT.

The rearrangement uses TRBV30 and TRBJ1-5; no definite D call. V lost 0 bases and J 6 bases, leaving 9 bases between the germline ends. This CDR3 has 13 residues. Germline V gene data show CDR1 as GTSNPN and CDR2 as SVGIG (reference sequence). The CDR3 DNA sequence: TGTGCCTGGAGTGTTGGAGTTACTCAGCCCCAGCATTTT. This sequence encodes CAWSVGVTQPQHF.

This clone was detected only once. V and J are TRBV30 and TRBJ2-3, with 9 bases lining up with TRBD2. V gave up 6 bases and J gave up 6 bases; unmatched junction bases: 16. This CDR3 has 16 residues. The germline V gene has CDR1 GTSNPN and CDR2 SVGIG (reference sequence). CDR3 residues: CACPVGGGGAGDTQYF. The CDR3 coding sequence is TGTGCCTGTCCGGTTGGCGGCGGGGGGGCCGGGGATACGCAGTATTTT.

The V call is TRBV6-5, the J call TRBJ2-1; D is possibly TRBD2 (6 bases). V lost 6 bases and J lost 4, with 16 bases in between. This CDR3 spans 15 amino acids. Germline assignment: CDR1 MNHEY and CDR2 SVGAGI. The CDR3 region has the DNA TGTGCCAGCAGGGCGGGGCCCCTGCAGTACAATGAGCAGTTCTTC. The encoded protein is CASRAGPLQYNEQFF.

The V gene is TRBV10-3, the J gene TRBJ2-7; D possibly corresponds to TRBD1 (6 bases). V was pared by 4 bases and J by 2 bases, with 9 bases between. Germline CDR1 is ENHRY and CDR2 is SYGVKD. There are 13 residues in the CDR3. The CDR3 DNA reads TGTGCCATCAGTGTTACAGGGACCTACGAGCAGTACTTC. Its protein product is CAISVTGTYEQYF.

This clone was seen a handful of times. The rearrangement links TRBV27 to TRBJ1-2; D is possibly TRBD1 (6 bases). The CDR3 length is 15 residues. V lost 9 bases and J lost 4, with 21 bases in between. Germline V gene lookup returns CDR1 MNHEY and CDR2 SMNVEV (reference sequence). CDR3 DNA: TGTGCCAGTCTCAAAACAGGGAGAGGCTCCTATGGCTACACCTTC. Protein product: CASLKTGRGSYGYTF.

The rearrangement uses TRBV6-1 and TRBJ2-4, with 7 bases matching TRBD1. This CDR3 is 13 amino acids long. V lost 0 bases to trimming and J lost 11 bases; unmatched junction nucleotides: 4. Looked up from germline, CDR1 is MNHNS and CDR2 is SASEGT. The CDR3 coding sequence is TGTGCCAGCAGTGAAGCCAGGGGGTTCGTTCAGTACTTC. Protein: CASSEARGFVQYF.

This chain connects TRBV7-6 to TRBJ1-2; 8 bases fit TRBD1. Germline V CDR1 and CDR2: SGHVS, FNYEAQ. J was trimmed by 0 bases and V by 6 bases; bases with no gene match: 6. The CDR3 loop spans 15 amino acids. This CDR3 reads CASSQQGGANYGYTF. CDR3 sequence (DNA): TGTGCCAGCAGTCAACAGGGGGGAGCTAACTATGGCTACACCTTC.

The DNA for the CDR3 is TGCGCCAGCAGGCGTTCGATCCAGGGCGACACTGAAGCTTTCTTT. It translates to CASRRSIQGDTEAFF. The chain links TRBV10-1 to TRBJ1-1, with TRBD1 as a possible D gene (5 bases). Trimming removed 6 bases at V and 3 bases at J, with 17 bases between. Germline V gene data show CDR1 as WNHNN and CDR2 as SYGVQD (reference sequence). The CDR3 runs to 15 residues.

The V and J genes are TRBV19 and TRBJ2-2; 7 bases fit TRBD1. The CDR3 extends over 14 amino acids. Per germline, CDR1 LNHDA and CDR2 SQIVND (reference sequence). J lost 6 bases, V lost 5 bases, and 6 bases had no gene match. CDR3 protein: CASSLDRVAGELFF. The CDR3 DNA reads as TGTGCCAGTAGTCTCGACAGGGTAGCCGGGGAGCTGTTTTTT.

The rearrangement joins TRBV12-3 or TRBV12-4 to TRBJ1-3; D call uncertain. The CDR3 loop spans 13 amino acids. Trimming took off 9 bases at V and 0 bases at J, with 9 bases between the two ends. The CDR3 DNA sequence: TGTGCCAGTACGAGGAACTCTGGAAACACCATATATTTT. Residues: CASTRNSGNTIYF.

This clone was found a few times. The chain has TRBV9 and TRBJ1-2, with a possible D match to TRBD1 (6 bases). This CDR3 has 13 residues. V lost 4 bases to trimming and J lost 6 bases, with 13 bases between them. Per germline, CDR1 SGDLS and CDR2 YYNGEE. CDR3 sequence reads: CASSPSNRDGYTF. The CDR3 region has the DNA TGTGCCAGCAGCCCGTCCAACAGGGATGGCTACACCTTC.

V and J are TRBV27 and TRBJ1-1; D might be TRBD1 (6 bases). Trimming shortened V by 6 bases and J by 6 bases, and 17 bases separated the two germline ends. CDR1 and CDR2 (germline): MNHEY, SMNVEV (reference sequence). The CDR3 runs 14 residues. The CDR3 DNA reads TGTGCCAGCAGGTACGCAGGGGTTACAGCTGAAGCTTTCTTT. Encoded protein: CASRYAGVTAEAFF.